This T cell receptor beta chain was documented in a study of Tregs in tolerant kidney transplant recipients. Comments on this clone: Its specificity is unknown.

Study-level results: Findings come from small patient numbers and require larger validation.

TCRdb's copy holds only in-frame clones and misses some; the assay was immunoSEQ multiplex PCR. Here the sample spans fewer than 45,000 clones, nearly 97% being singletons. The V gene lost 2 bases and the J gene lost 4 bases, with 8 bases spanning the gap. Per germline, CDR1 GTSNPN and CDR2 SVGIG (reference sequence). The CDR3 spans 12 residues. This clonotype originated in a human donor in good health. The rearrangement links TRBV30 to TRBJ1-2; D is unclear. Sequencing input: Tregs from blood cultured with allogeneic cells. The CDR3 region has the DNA TGTGCCTGGAGTAGATCGGCCTATGGCTACACCTTC. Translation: CAWSRSAYGYTF.